The 2 T cell receptor beta chains below were found in one sample sequenced in a study of cytomegalovirus exposure and HLA in healthy donors (dated by TCRdb to the late 2010s). The library was generated by the immunoSEQ multiplex PCR assay. For the multiplex PCR, a mixture combining 60 forward primers for TCR Vbeta segments and 13 reverse primers for TCR Jbeta segments was used. TCRdb stores this immuneACCESS table with in-frame sequences only. Part of the clones is absent; in the studies checked, under half of the shortfall reflects unresolved V genes, and no reason is known for the rest. This sample lists roughly 100,000 clones; about 9.5% were detected once. The ten largest clones capture 5.8% of the sample. Sequencing used PBMCs. These receptors were collected from a man aged 35 to 55 in good health and CMV-seropositive.

In its sample, this clone was seen a few times. The rearrangement joins TRBV19 to TRBJ2-7; 13 bases match TRBD2. The CDR3 consists of 16 residues. Germline trimming cut 8 bases from V and 2 bases from J; bases unmatched to any gene: 9. Germline values: CDR1 LNHDA, CDR2 SQIVND (reference sequence). CDR3 sequence reads: CASSPAGLAGAYEQYF. The CDR3 bases are TGTGCCAGTTCCCCAGCAGGACTAGCGGGGGCCTACGAGCAGTACTTC.

In this sample, this clone turned up many times. J is TRBJ1-2 and V is TRBV28; 7 bases align to TRBD1. From germline, CDR1 is MDHEN and CDR2 SYDVKM. The V segment lost 2 bases and the J segment 6 bases; nucleotides outside the gene matches: 9. This CDR3 is built from 15 residues. The CDR3 sequence is CASSLRQGGLDGYTF. The CDR3 DNA is TGTGCCAGCAGTTTAAGACAGGGTGGTCTCGATGGCTACACCTTC.